Sequencing of this T cell receptor beta chain was carried out in a study of blood T cell repertoires in COVID-19. Whole-study context: The United States, Italy and Spain were the sources of the acute and convalescent COVID-19 samples. T cells, B-cell-depleted T cells, or PBMCs supplied cDNA or gDNA.

Per the germline V gene, CDR1 is KGHDR and CDR2 is SFDVKD. The CDR3 has 18 residues. Trimming cost V 5 bases and J 2 bases; bases outside gene matches: 10. Original handling: For nucleated cells, counts were estimated from reference gene primer amplification. Only in-frame clones appear in the TCRdb table, and some are missing; sequencing was by immunoSEQ multiplex PCR. V and J calls and clone size are copied from that table; D and trimming were computed from the DNA. The data contain 100,000 to 150,000 clones, around 80% of them seen just once; the ten biggest clones take up over 9%. This TCR derives from a woman aged 55-69 years with acute or convalescent COVID-19. The chain employs TRBV24-1 and TRBJ2-3; TRBD2 agrees at 12 bases. The sample was peripheral blood. The CDR3 is CATSATSGGTLSTDTQYF. In DNA form, the CDR3 reads TGTGCCACCAGTGCCACTAGCGGGGGGACCCTTTCCACAGATACGCAGTATTTT.